The 21 T cell receptor beta chains below come from one sample, sequenced in a study of cytomegalovirus exposure and HLA in healthy donors. The primer mix had 60 Vbeta and 13 Jbeta primers. Some clones are missing from TCRdb's copy, which holds only in-frame ones; the method was immunoSEQ multiplex PCR. The table lists 100,000 to 120,000 clones, around 77% of them singletons. The sample taken for sequencing was PBMCs. The receptors stem from a woman in her thirties or forties in good health and CMV-seropositive.

This chain links TRBV6-1 with TRBJ2-4; possible D gene TRBD1, 5 bases. V shed 2 bases and J shed 7 bases, with 12 bases lying between them. This CDR3 contains 14 residues. Germline loops: CDR1 MNHNS, CDR2 SASEGT. The CDR3 loop is CASSEIRGINIQYF. CDR3 coding DNA: TGTGCCAGCAGTGAAATAAGGGGAATCAACATTCAGTACTTC.

The chain recombines TRBV7-3 with TRBJ2-3, with 11 positions matching TRBD2. The V segment lost 1 base and the J segment 3 bases; nucleotides outside the gene matches: 15. CDR1 is SGHTA, CDR2 FQGTGA, per germline. The CDR3 is 20 amino acids. The CDR3 reads CASSLIGSGGAGGRTDTQYF. The CDR3, as DNA: TGTGCCAGCAGCTTAATTGGTAGCGGGGGGGCAGGTGGGAGAACAGATACGCAGTATTTT.

This chain uses TRBV15 with TRBJ2-2; no definite D call. Germline CDR1 LNHNV, CDR2 YYDKDF (reference sequence). The CDR3 is 14 amino acids. Trimming stripped 1 base from V and 1 base from J, with 4 bases between. For the CDR3, the DNA is TGTGCCACCAGCAGAGGAGGGAACACCGGGGAGCTGTTTTTT. It codes for CATSRGGNTGELFF.

This clone was counted between two and nine times. This rearrangement joins TRBV28 to TRBJ2-7; a possible D gene is TRBD2 (6 bases). This CDR3 region has 14 residues. Germline V lookup: CDR1 MDHEN, CDR2 SYDVKM. The ends were cut back, 3 bases at V and 3 bases at J, with 12 bases in the middle. The CDR3 is CASSLVPAGYEQYF. The CDR3 bases are TGTGCCAGCAGTTTGGTCCCAGCGGGCTACGAGCAGTACTTC.

This chain links TRBV9 with TRBJ2-3, with D possibly being TRBD2 (5 bases). There are 16 residues in the CDR3. From germline, CDR1 is SGDLS and CDR2 YYNGEE. V gave up 4 bases and J gave up 0 bases, with 15 bases separating them. The DNA of the CDR3 is TGTGCCAGCAGCCCCGGATGGGGAGTTAGCACAGATACGCAGTATTTT. Translated: CASSPGWGVSTDTQYF.

A few counts support this clone. The genes are TRBV19 and TRBJ2-3, with unresolved D. V was cut by 5 bases and J by 9 bases, with 12 bases left in between. The CDR3 spans 12 residues. CDR1 is LNHDA, CDR2 SQIVND, per germline (reference sequence). This CDR3 is CASSETYETQYF. Written as DNA, the CDR3 is TGTGCCAGTAGTGAAACGTATGAGACGCAGTATTTT.

This chain uses TRBV28 with TRBJ2-7; 8 nucleotides line up with TRBD1. The CDR3 spans 14 residues. J lost 3 bases, V lost 5 bases, and 6 bases had no gene match. CDR1 is MDHEN, CDR2 SYDVKM, per germline. CDR3 residues: CASSEAGGFYEQYF. The DNA of the CDR3 is TGTGCCAGCAGTGAGGCAGGGGGCTTCTACGAGCAGTACTTC.

The chain carries TRBV28 and TRBJ2-1; 7 bases are a match to TRBD2. The CDR3 length is 13 residues. The V gene's germline CDR1 is MDHEN and CDR2 SYDVKM. Losses at the gene ends were 5 bases for V and 8 bases for J; bases not matched to a gene: 6. The CDR3 here is CASSGPTSDEQFF. CDR3 in DNA: TGTGCCAGCAGTGGCCCAACTAGCGATGAGCAGTTCTTC. The variable domain in full, completed from reference TRBV28 and TRBJ2-1, reads DVKVTQSSRYLVKRTGEKVFLECVQDMDHENMFWYRQDPGLGLRLIYFSYDVKMKEKGDIPEGYSVSREKKERFSLILESASTNQTSMYLCASSGPTSDEQFFGPGTRLTVL.

The chain employs TRBV19 and TRBJ1-1; the D gene is possibly TRBD1 (5 bases). Trimming shortened V by 5 bases and J by 7 bases, and 14 bases separated the two germline ends. The CDR3 length is 13 residues. In germline, CDR1 is LNHDA, CDR2 SQIVND (reference sequence). Here the CDR3 reads CASSGGTAHEAFF. In nucleotides, the CDR3 is TGTGCCAGTAGTGGGGGGACGGCTCATGAAGCTTTCTTT.

The chain joins TRBV27 to TRBJ1-5; TRBD1 might be the D (5 bases). The CDR3 contains 15 residues. Germline V gives CDR1 MNHEY, CDR2 SMNVEV (reference sequence). The V gene lost 7 bases and the J gene lost 0 bases, with 13 bases spanning the gap. This chain's CDR3 is CASIPTVHSNQPQHF. DNA of the CDR3: TGTGCCAGCATTCCGACAGTACATAGCAATCAGCCCCAGCATTTT.

The chain carries TRBV21-1 and TRBJ2-2; the table's D call, TRBD2, was not checked against the DNA. TRBV21-1 is described as a pseudogene. The CDR3 extends over 14 amino acids. CDR3 region: CASSRSLASGELFF. CDR3 bases: TGTGCCAGCAGCAGATCCCTAGCCTCCGGGGAGCTGTTTTTT.

Only one count was recorded for this clone. This chain links TRBV11-2 with TRBJ2-1; TRBD2 matches at 9 bases. CDR3 size: 15 residues. CDR1 and CDR2 (germline): SGHAT, FQNNGV. The J segment lost 5 bases and the V segment lost 4 bases, leaving 6 bases of the junction unmatched. CDR3 residues: CASSSTTSGDNEQFF. CDR3 in DNA: TGTGCCAGCAGCTCGACGACTAGCGGTGACAATGAGCAGTTCTTC.

The J gene is TRBJ2-5, the V gene TRBV2; 14 positions agree with TRBD2. The J segment lost 1 base and the V segment lost 6 bases, leaving 4 bases of the junction unmatched. Germline V gives CDR1 SNHLY, CDR2 FYNNEI. This CDR3 has 16 residues. CDR3 nucleotides: TGTGCCAGCAGCCTGACTAGCGGGGGGGTCCAAGAGACCCAGTACTTC. Amino acid sequence: CASSLTSGGVQETQYF.

V usage is TRBV27 and J usage is TRBJ1-5; weak D call: TRBD1 (6 bases). Germline CDR1 is MNHEY and CDR2 is SMNVEV (reference sequence). This CDR3 is built from 14 residues. Trimming stripped 2 bases from V and 6 bases from J, with 11 bases between. Here the CDR3 reads CASSLIRGLQPQHF. For the CDR3, the DNA is TGTGCCAGCAGTTTAATCAGGGGCCTTCAGCCCCAGCATTTT.

The V and J genes are TRBV7-9 and TRBJ1-2; weak D call: TRBD1 (5 bases). The germline V gene encodes CDR1 SEHNR and CDR2 FQNEAQ (reference sequence). Trimming took 2 bases from V and 7 from J, leaving 14 bases between them. This CDR3 comprises 14 residues. The CDR3 nucleotides are TGTGCCAGCAGCTTATCCGGGGGAGTAGGTGGCTACACCTTC. Its protein is CASSLSGGVGGYTF.

V usage is TRBV5-6 and J usage is TRBJ2-7, with TRBD1 matching 10 bases. J was trimmed by 5 bases and V by 1 base; bases with no gene match: 15. This CDR3 comprises 18 residues. Germline-derived CDR1 and CDR2 are SGHDT and YYEEEE. CDR3 protein: CASSLLFVGRDRGDEQYF. The CDR3 DNA sequence: TGTGCCAGCAGCTTGTTGTTCGTTGGTAGGGACAGGGGAGACGAGCAGTACTTC. Full variable domain (missing parts from reference TRBV5-6 and TRBJ2-7): DAGVTQSPTHLIKTRGQQVTLRCSPKSGHDTVSWYQQALGQGPQFIFQYYEEEERQRGNFPDRFSGHQFPNYSSELNVNALLLGDSALYLCASSLLFVGRDRGDEQYFGPGTRLTVT.

This chain links TRBV29-1 with TRBJ2-3; D may be TRBD1 (5 bases). Deletions cut 6 bases from V and 4 bases from J, with 14 bases between. Germline V gene data show CDR1 as SQVTM and CDR2 as ANQGSEA. The length of the CDR3 is 13 residues. CDR3 DNA sequence: TGCAGCGTCGCTGAGGTAGGGGCAGATACGCAGTATTTT. It yields the protein CSVAEVGADTQYF.

V and J are TRBV5-1 and TRBJ1-2, with TRBD1 identical over 8 bases. Germline values: CDR1 SGHRS, CDR2 YFSETQ. The V gene end was trimmed by 0 bases and the J gene end by 7 bases; junction bases not matched to a gene: 8. The CDR3 has 15 residues. For the CDR3, the DNA is TGCGCCAGCAGCTTGGAAGGGACAGGACGGCTTGGCTACACCTTC. It yields the protein CASSLEGTGRLGYTF. The whole variable domain, filled in from reference TRBV5-1 and TRBJ1-2, reads KAGVTQTPRYLIKTRGQQVTLSCSPISGHRSVSWYQQTPGQGLQFLFEYFSETQRNKGNFPGRFSGRQFSNSRSEMNVSTLELGDSALYLCASSLEGTGRLGYTFGSGTRLTVV.

V gene TRBV11-2 combines with J gene TRBJ2-7; 9 nucleotides agree with TRBD1. J was trimmed by 6 bases and V by 2 bases; bases with no gene match: 17. CDR1 is SGHAT, CDR2 FQNNGV, per germline. CDR3 length: 18 amino acids. CDR3 DNA sequence: TGTGCCAGCAGCTTAAGGGTTAACCGGCGGGACAGGGACGTCGAGCAGTACTTC. It yields the protein CASSLRVNRRDRDVEQYF.

The V call is TRBV28, the J call TRBJ1-2; the D gene is possibly TRBD1 (6 bases). CDR3 length: 14 residues. In germline, CDR1 is MDHEN, CDR2 SYDVKM. The V and J ends lost 3 bases and 4 bases respectively, with 12 bases between them. CDR3 coding DNA: TGTGCCAGCAGTTTCCGGACAGTTACCTATGGCTACACCTTC. This gives the protein CASSFRTVTYGYTF.

The genes are TRBV4-3 and TRBJ2-4; 10 bases agree with TRBD2. Germline V gene lookup returns CDR1 LGHNA and CDR2 YSLEER. The CDR3 has 18 residues. Trimming at V came to 1 base and at J to 5 bases, leaving 11 bases not matched to a gene. Here the CDR3 reads CASSQGAELAGRQNIQYF. CDR3 DNA sequence: TGCGCCAGCAGCCAAGGAGCGGAACTAGCGGGGCGACAAAACATTCAGTACTTC.